Below are 4 T cell receptor beta chains sequenced from a single sample in a study of T cells after yellow fever vaccination. TCRdb reanalysed the 5' RACE reads using MiXCR and keeps one entry per CDR3 protein. Of under 550,000 distinct CDR3 sequences detected, about a fifth appear once; the ten largest clones hold around 16%. The input for sequencing was PBMCs, taken 21 days after the first yellow fever vaccination. The receptor source for this set is a man aged 18 to 35 who received the YFV17D yellow fever vaccine.

The chain employs TRBV20-1 and TRBJ2-3; D unclear. This CDR3 region has 16 residues. V lost 3 bases, J lost 0 bases, and 16 bases lay in between. Germline-derived CDR1 and CDR2 are DFQATT and SNEGSKA (reference sequence). Written as DNA, the CDR3 is TGCAGTGCTAGTGTCCGGGCCCTCACTAGCACAGATACGCAGTATTTT. Amino acid sequence: CSASVRALTSTDTQYF.

The sample holds many counts of this clonotype. The chain links TRBV6-1 to TRBJ1-1; D is unclear. This CDR3 contains 12 residues. Germline values: CDR1 MNHNS, CDR2 SASEGT. V dropped 7 bases and J dropped 6 bases, with 12 bases sitting between them. CDR3 sequence (DNA): TGTGCCAGCACTTGGACGGGATCTGAAGCTTTCTTT. Protein sequence: CASTWTGSEAFF.

The chain links TRBV7-2 to TRBJ2-7; D is perhaps TRBD2 (6 bases). The length of the CDR3 is 14 residues. Germline values: CDR1 SGHTA, CDR2 FQGNSA. The germline V and J ends were trimmed by 2 bases and 6 bases, with 14 bases remaining between them. The CDR3 reads CASSLNAGKGEQYF. The CDR3 DNA reads as TGTGCCAGCAGCTTAAATGCGGGGAAGGGCGAGCAGTACTTC.

The J gene is TRBJ2-4, the V gene TRBV20-1, with D hard to call. V was clipped by 5 bases and J by 3 bases, with 8 bases between them. CDR3 length: 12 residues. CDR1 and CDR2 (germline): DFQATT, SNEGSKA (reference sequence). CDR3 region: CSASPVKNIQYF. The CDR3 nucleotides are TGCAGTGCTTCCCCAGTCAAAAACATTCAGTACTTC.